This entry lists 23 T cell receptor beta chains sequenced from one sample in a study of T and B cells in COVID-19 patients (dated by TCRdb to 2018 to 2020). Genomic DNA extracted from blood, in amounts of roughly 230-550 ng, served as the starting material for amplifying TRB repertoires. The sample was run on an Illumina MiSeq. Multiplex PCR with BIOMED2 TRB-A/B primer pools was used to amplify the TRB rearrangements. TCRdb reran the public reads through fastp at Q25 and MiXCR, keeping productive beta chains. Duplicate CDR3 protein sequences are folded into a single record with the most common DNA and genes. The sample has about 3,600 distinct CDR3 sequences on record, roughly a quarter of them singletons. The ten largest clones add up to 15% to 20% of the sample. The sample consisted of blood. These receptor sequences come from a human donor with active COVID-19.

By share of the sample, this clonotype is medium-sized. The chain is built from TRBV27 and TRBJ2-3; no reliable D call. The CDR3 totals 16 residues. The germline CDR1 and CDR2 sequences are MNHEY and SMNVEV (reference sequence). The V and J ends lost 5 bases and 4 bases respectively, with 19 bases between them. CDR3 region: CASSQYSRLHADTQYF. Written as DNA, the CDR3 is TGTGCCAGCAGTCAGTACAGCCGGCTTCACGCAGATACGCAGTATTTT.

Turning to this clonotype: A single base separates this from a much larger clone, so it may be a read error. This chain links TRBV30 with TRBJ2-1, with D perhaps matching TRBD1 (5 bases). The CDR3 is made up of 12 amino acids. V lost 3 bases, J lost 13 bases, and 16 bases lay in between. The germline CDR1 and CDR2 sequences are GTSNPN and SVGIG (reference sequence). The CDR3 region has the DNA TGTGCCTGGAGCCACGGACAAGAGACCCAGTTCTTC. Protein product: CAWSHGQETQFF.

This clonotype is categorized as medium-sized. Written as DNA, the CDR3 is TGCAGCGTTGGGGGGGACAGGGGCGGTGGAGCTTTCTTT. It yields the protein CSVGGDRGGGAFF. This chain uses TRBV29-1 with TRBJ1-1; TRBD1 matches 10 bases. The CDR3 extends over 13 amino acids. In germline, CDR1 is SQVTM, CDR2 ANQGSEA. Trimming at V came to 4 bases and at J to 10 bases, leaving 9 bases not matched to a gene.

A remark on this clonotype: At one end, the junction sequence differs from germline, possibly due to a read error. The chain couples TRBV5-4 to TRBJ1-1; 8 bases are shared with TRBD1. The germline V gene encodes CDR1 SGHNT and CDR2 YYREEE (reference sequence). This CDR3 contains 15 residues. CDR3 residues: CASTRDQGALGEAFF. The CDR3 region has the DNA TGCGCCAGCACCAGAGACCAGGGGGCTTTGGGTGAAGCTTTCTTT.

The CDR3 reads CASSGTSGTLPGELFF. CDR3 bases: TGTGCCAGTAGTGGGACTAGCGGGACCCTTCCCGGGGAGCTGTTTTTT. The chain employs TRBV19 and TRBJ2-2; 13 bases are shared with TRBD2. The CDR3 runs to 16 residues. Looked up from germline, CDR1 is LNHDA and CDR2 is SQIVND (reference sequence). Trimming removed 5 bases from V and 6 bases from J; junction bases left unmatched: 6. Supplemented by reference TRBV19 and TRBJ2-2, the full variable domain reads DGGITQSPKYLFRKEGQNVTLSCEQNLNHDAMYWYRQDPGQGLRLIYYSQIVNDFQKGDIAEGYSVSREKKESFPLTVTSAQKNPTAFYLCASSGTSGTLPGELFFGEGSRLTVL.

Relative to its sample, this clonotype is medium-sized (0.01 to 0.1%). This chain links TRBV6-5 with TRBJ2-5; 7 bases fit TRBD1. Germline lookup yields CDR1 MNHEY and CDR2 SVGAGI. V shed 6 bases and J 4 bases; nucleotides not matched to a gene: 5. CDR3 length: 13 residues. The CDR3 spells CASRSTGTETQYF. In DNA form, the CDR3 reads TGTGCCAGCAGATCGACAGGGACAGAGACCCAGTACTTC.

This clonotype is medium-sized by share. The CDR3 coding sequence is TGTGCCAGCAGCAGGGGCACTCTTGAGGGGGAGACCCAGTACTTC. Translated: CASSRGTLEGETQYF. The chain is built from TRBV6-4 and TRBJ2-5, with D possibly matching TRBD1 (6 bases). Germline V lookup: CDR1 MRHNA, CDR2 SNTAGT. The germline V and J ends were trimmed by 6 bases and 5 bases, with 19 bases remaining between them. The CDR3 sequence is 15 residues long.

This clonotype is classed as medium-sized. This rearrangement joins TRBV6-5 to TRBJ2-1; a possible D gene is TRBD1 (6 bases). There are 16 residues in the CDR3. CDR1 is MNHEY, CDR2 SVGAGI, per germline. V was pared by 6 bases and J by 2 bases, with 17 bases between. This CDR3 reads CASSPEEGQPYNEQFF. DNA for the CDR3: TGTGCCAGCAGCCCCGAAGAGGGACAACCCTACAATGAGCAGTTCTTC.

This clonotype was detected once. A much larger clone lies one base from this, so it may be a read error. This chain connects TRBV27 to TRBJ2-5; 12 nucleotides line up with TRBD1. The CDR3 spans 15 residues. J lost 6 bases, V lost 6 bases, and 8 bases had no gene match. Germline V gene data show CDR1 as MNHEY and CDR2 as SMNVEV (reference sequence). The CDR3 DNA reads as TGTGCCAGCAGCCACGGGACAGGGGGCAGGAAGACCCAGTACTTC. Amino acids: CASSHGTGGRKTQYF.

V is TRBV2 and J is TRBJ2-1; D not certain. This CDR3 contains 15 residues. Germline V gives CDR1 SNHLY, CDR2 FYNNEI. With 2 bases removed from V and 4 bases from J, the gap between germline ends came to 12 bases. The CDR3 DNA follows: TGTGCCAGCAGTGAAAGGGTAGCCGGATACAATGAGCAGTTCTTC. It specifies CASSERVAGYNEQFF.

This clonotype has just a few counts. The chain has TRBV5-1 and TRBJ2-1, with 8 bases fitting TRBD2. CDR3 size: 16 residues. The ends lost 4 bases at V and 8 bases at J; junction bases unmatched: 14. Germline-derived CDR1 and CDR2 are SGHRS and YFSETQ. The CDR3 sequence is CASSPGAGGPSDEQFF. The CDR3 nucleotides read TGCGCCAGCAGCCCCGGGGCGGGGGGTCCGTCCGATGAGCAGTTCTTC.

The J gene is TRBJ2-3, the V gene TRBV5-4; 8 bases align to TRBD2. CDR3 length: 21 amino acids. V trimming: 5 bases; J trimming: 2 bases; junction bases outside the gene matches: 25. Germline-derived CDR1 and CDR2 are SGHNT and YYREEE (reference sequence). The CDR3 sequence: CASRGFEGLAGVSGDTDTQYF. As DNA, the CDR3 is TGTGCCAGCAGGGGATTTGAGGGCCTCGCCGGGGTTAGCGGGGACACAGATACGCAGTATTTT.

The chain uses TRBV5-1 and TRBJ1-3; 7 bases line up with TRBD1. Germline CDR1 and CDR2: SGHRS and YFSETQ. Losses at the gene ends were 0 bases for V and 3 bases for J; bases not matched to a gene: 3. This CDR3 comprises 15 residues. DNA for the CDR3: TGCGCCAGCAGCTTGGACGGGACAGATGGAAACACCATATATTTT. It specifies CASSLDGTDGNTIYF.

This clonotype was found once. This sequence joins TRBV20-1 and TRBJ1-1; D perhaps matches TRBD1 (6 bases). Germline V gene data show CDR1 as DFQATT and CDR2 as SNEGSKA (reference sequence). The ends were cut back, 3 bases at V and 8 bases at J, with 16 bases in the middle. There are 13 residues in the CDR3. The CDR3 DNA reads as TGCAGTGCTAGCCGGACAGATCGCTTAGAAGCTTTCTTT. It encodes CSASRTDRLEAFF.

This clonotype is medium-sized. V is TRBV27 and J is TRBJ1-5; 9 bases map to TRBD1. J lost 5 bases, V lost 5 bases, and 7 bases had no gene match. This CDR3 has 15 residues. Germline V gives CDR1 MNHEY, CDR2 SMNVEV (reference sequence). In nucleotides, the CDR3 is TGTGCCAGCAGTCTAATGGGACAGGGAGATCAGCCCCAGCATTTT. Encoded protein: CASSLMGQGDQPQHF.

The CDR3: CATSDSRDGYNEKLFF. The DNA of the CDR3 is TGTGCCACCAGTGATTCCCGTGACGGATACAATGAAAAACTGTTTTTT. The rearrangement uses TRBV24-1 and TRBJ1-4; D is uncertain. The CDR3 runs 16 residues. The germline V gene has CDR1 KGHDR and CDR2 SFDVKD. Trimming removed 2 bases at V and 5 bases at J, with 14 bases between.

This clonotype counts as medium-sized (0.01 to 0.1%). This chain joins TRBV6-1 and TRBJ2-6; D is ambiguous. This CDR3 is 16 amino acids long. V lost 3 bases and J 4 bases, leaving 13 bases between the germline ends. Per the germline V gene, CDR1 is MNHNS and CDR2 is SASEGT. CDR3 coding DNA: TGTGCCAGCAGTGATAGTGATAACTCGGGGGCCAACGTCCTGACTTTC. Protein: CASSDSDNSGANVLTF.

This clonotype qualifies as medium-sized (0.01 to 0.1%). The chain recombines TRBV6-4 with TRBJ2-5; 7 bases line up with TRBD1. CDR1 and CDR2 from the germline V gene are MRHNA and SNTAGT. This CDR3 spans 15 amino acids. The V segment lost 5 bases and the J segment 5 bases; nucleotides outside the gene matches: 11. CDR3 residues: CASSPSVGRGETQYF. CDR3 nucleotides: TGTGCCAGCAGTCCCTCGGTGGGCAGGGGGGAGACCCAGTACTTC.

This clonotype is judged large. The V gene is TRBV29-1, the J gene TRBJ2-7, with D perhaps matching TRBD2 (5 bases). The CDR3 loop spans 11 amino acids. Deletions cut 6 bases from V and 4 bases from J, with 10 bases between. The germline V gene encodes CDR1 SQVTM and CDR2 ANQGSEA. The CDR3 coding sequence is TGCAGCGTGGGAGCTTTTTACGAGCAGTACTTC. This translates into CSVGAFYEQYF.

By sample fraction, this clonotype is medium-sized (0.01 to 0.1%). The chain employs TRBV18 and TRBJ1-1, with D unclear. Germline V lookup: CDR1 KGHSH, CDR2 LQKENI. The CDR3 sequence is 14 residues long. Deletions cut 2 bases from V and 4 bases from J, with 11 bases between. The chain's CDR3 is CASSPRRDPTEAFF. The CDR3 region has the DNA TGTGCCAGCTCACCAAGGAGGGATCCCACTGAAGCTTTCTTT. Using reference TRBV18 and TRBJ1-1 for the parts outside the CDR3, the full variable domain is NAGVMQNPRHLVRRRGQEARLRCSPMKGHSHVYWYRQLPEEGLKFMVYLQKENIIDESGMPKERFSAEFPKEGPSILRIQQVVRGDSAAYFCASSPRRDPTEAFFGQGTRLTVV.

This clonotype was counted only a few times. The chain is built from TRBV28 and TRBJ2-7; D may be TRBD2 (5 bases). CDR1 is MDHEN and CDR2 is SYDVKM in the germline V gene. Deletions cut 6 bases from V and 5 bases from J, with 14 bases between. CDR3 size: 13 residues. In DNA form, the CDR3 reads TGTGCCAGCAGGGAGCCGGGGTTGAACGAGCAGTACTTC. It encodes CASREPGLNEQYF.

This clonotype was counted many times. The gene calls are TRBV5-1 and TRBJ2-2; D unresolved. CDR3 size: 14 residues. From germline, CDR1 is SGHRS and CDR2 YFSETQ. V was pared by 3 bases and J by 7 bases, with 13 bases between. CDR3 in DNA: TGCGCCAGCAGCTCCCAGACTGAAGGCGGGGAGCTGTTTTTT. It yields the protein CASSSQTEGGELFF. The entire variable domain, with the rest obtained from reference TRBV5-1 and TRBJ2-2, is as follows: KAGVTQTPRYLIKTRGQQVTLSCSPISGHRSVSWYQQTPGQGLQFLFEYFSETQRNKGNFPGRFSGRQFSNSRSEMNVSTLELGDSALYLCASSSQTEGGELFFGEGSRLTVL.

Within the sample, this clonotype is medium-sized. V gene TRBV12-3 or TRBV12-4 combines with J gene TRBJ2-7; TRBD2 agrees at 10 bases. Trimming removed 3 bases from V and 6 bases from J; junction bases left unmatched: 2. This CDR3 comprises 13 residues. The CDR3 DNA is TGTGCCAGCAGTTTCGGGACTAGCGCCGAGCAGTACTTC. It encodes CASSFGTSAEQYF.